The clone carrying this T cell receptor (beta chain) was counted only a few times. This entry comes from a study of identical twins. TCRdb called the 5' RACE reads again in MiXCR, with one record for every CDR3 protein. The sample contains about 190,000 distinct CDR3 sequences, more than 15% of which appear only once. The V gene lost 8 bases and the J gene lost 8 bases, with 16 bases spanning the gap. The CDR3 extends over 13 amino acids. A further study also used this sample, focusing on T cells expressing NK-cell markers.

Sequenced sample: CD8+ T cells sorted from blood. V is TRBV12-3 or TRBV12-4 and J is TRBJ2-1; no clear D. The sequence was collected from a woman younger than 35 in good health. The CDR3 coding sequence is TGTGCCAGCCGCGCCCGTATGTTCGATGAGCAGTTCTTC. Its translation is CASRARMFDEQFF.